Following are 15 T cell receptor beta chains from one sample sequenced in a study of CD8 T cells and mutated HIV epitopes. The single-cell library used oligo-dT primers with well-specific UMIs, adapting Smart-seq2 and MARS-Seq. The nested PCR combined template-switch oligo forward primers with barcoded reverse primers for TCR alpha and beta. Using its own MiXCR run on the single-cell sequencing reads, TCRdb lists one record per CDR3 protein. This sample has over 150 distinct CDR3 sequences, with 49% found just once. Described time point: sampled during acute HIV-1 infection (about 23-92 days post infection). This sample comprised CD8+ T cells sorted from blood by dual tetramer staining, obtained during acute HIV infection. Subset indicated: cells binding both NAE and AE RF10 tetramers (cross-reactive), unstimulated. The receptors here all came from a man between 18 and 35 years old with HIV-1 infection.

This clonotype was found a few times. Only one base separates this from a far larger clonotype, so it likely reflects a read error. DNA for the CDR3: TGTGCCAGTAGTATAGGGCGCGGAAACAATCAGCCCCAGTATTTT. Protein product: CASSIGRGNNQPQYF. The genes are TRBV19 and TRBJ2-3; D uncertain. V was cut by 1 base and J by 12 bases, with 20 bases left in between. The CDR3 loop spans 15 amino acids. Per the germline V gene, CDR1 is LNHDA and CDR2 is SQIVND (reference sequence).

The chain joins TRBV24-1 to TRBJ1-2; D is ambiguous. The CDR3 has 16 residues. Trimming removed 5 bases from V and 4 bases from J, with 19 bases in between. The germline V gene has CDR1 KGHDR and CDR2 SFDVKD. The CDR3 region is CATSGNGYGYTYGYTF. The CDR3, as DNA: TGTGCCACCAGTGGTAATGGCTATGGCTACACCTATGGCTACACCTTC.

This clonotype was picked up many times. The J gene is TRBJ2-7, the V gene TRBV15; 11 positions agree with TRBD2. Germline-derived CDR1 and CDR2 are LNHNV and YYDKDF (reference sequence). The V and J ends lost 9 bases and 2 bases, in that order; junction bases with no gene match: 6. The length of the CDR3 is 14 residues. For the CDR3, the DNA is TGTGCCACATCCGGGACTAGCGGAACCTACGAGCAGTACTTC. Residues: CATSGTSGTYEQYF. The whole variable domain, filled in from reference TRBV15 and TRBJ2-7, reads DAMVIQNPRYQVTQFGKPVTLSCSQTLNHNVMYWYQQKSSQAPKLLFHYYDKDFNNEADTPDNFQSRRPNTSFCFLDIRSPGLGDTAMYLCATSGTSGTYEQYFGPGTRLTVT.

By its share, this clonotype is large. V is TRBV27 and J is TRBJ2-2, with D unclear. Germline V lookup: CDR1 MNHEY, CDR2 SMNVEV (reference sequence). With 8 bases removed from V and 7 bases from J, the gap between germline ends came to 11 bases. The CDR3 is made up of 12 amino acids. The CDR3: CASLSGRGELFF. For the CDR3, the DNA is TGTGCCAGCCTCTCCGGGCGCGGGGAGCTGTTTTTT.

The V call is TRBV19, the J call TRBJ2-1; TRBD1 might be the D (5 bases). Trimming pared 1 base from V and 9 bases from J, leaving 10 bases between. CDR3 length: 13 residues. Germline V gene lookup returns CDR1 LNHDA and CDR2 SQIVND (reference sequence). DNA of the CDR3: TGTGCCAGTAGTATAGGGGGCGGAGCTGAGCAGTTCTTC. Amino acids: CASSIGGGAEQFF.

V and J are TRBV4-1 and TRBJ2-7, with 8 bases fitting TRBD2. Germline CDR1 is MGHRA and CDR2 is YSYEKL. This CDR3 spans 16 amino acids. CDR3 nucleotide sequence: TGCGCAAGAAGCCCTGGGAATAGCGGGGACTTCTACGAGCAGTACGTC. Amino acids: CARSPGNSGDFYEQYV.

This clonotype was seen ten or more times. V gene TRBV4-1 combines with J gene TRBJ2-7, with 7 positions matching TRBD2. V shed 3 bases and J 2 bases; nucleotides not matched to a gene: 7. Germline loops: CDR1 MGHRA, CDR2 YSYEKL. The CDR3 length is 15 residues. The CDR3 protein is CASSHTSAGTYEQYF. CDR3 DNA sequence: TGCGCCAGCAGCCACACTAGCGCTGGGACCTACGAGCAGTACTTC.

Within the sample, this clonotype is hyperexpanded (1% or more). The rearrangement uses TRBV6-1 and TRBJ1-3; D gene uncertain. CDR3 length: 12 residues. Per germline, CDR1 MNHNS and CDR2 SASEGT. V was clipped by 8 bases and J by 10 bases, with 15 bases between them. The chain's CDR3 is CASRELTGTIYF. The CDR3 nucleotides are TGTGCCAGCCGAGAACTCACGGGAACCATATATTTT.

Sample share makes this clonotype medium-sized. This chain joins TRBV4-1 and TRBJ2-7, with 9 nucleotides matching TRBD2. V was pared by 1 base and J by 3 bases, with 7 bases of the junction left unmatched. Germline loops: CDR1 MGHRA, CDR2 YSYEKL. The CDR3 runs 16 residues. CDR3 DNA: TGCGCCAGCAGCCAAGGGGCTAGCGGGGACTTCTACGAGCAGTACTTC. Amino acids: CASSQGASGDFYEQYF.

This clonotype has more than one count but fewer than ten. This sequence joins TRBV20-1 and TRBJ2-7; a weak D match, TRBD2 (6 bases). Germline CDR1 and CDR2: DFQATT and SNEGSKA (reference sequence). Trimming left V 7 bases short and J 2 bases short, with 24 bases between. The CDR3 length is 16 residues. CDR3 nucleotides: TGCAGTGGCTCCAGCCCTCCGGGAGCTCACACCTACGAGCAGTACTTC. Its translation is CSGSSPPGAHTYEQYF.

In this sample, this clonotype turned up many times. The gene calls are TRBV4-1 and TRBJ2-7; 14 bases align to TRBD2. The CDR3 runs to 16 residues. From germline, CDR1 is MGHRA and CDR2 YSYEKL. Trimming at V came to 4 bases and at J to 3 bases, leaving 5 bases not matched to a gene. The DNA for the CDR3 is TGCGCCAGCAGCCCTGGGACTAGCGGGGGAGTCTACGAGCAGTACTTC. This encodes CASSPGTSGGVYEQYF.

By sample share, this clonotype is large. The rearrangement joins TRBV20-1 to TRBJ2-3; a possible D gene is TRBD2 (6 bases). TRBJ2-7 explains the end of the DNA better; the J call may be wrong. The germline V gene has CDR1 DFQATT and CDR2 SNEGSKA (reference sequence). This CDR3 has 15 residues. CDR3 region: CSAVPSGLLVYEQYF. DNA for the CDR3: TGCAGTGCTGTACCTTCGGGACTCTTAGTCTACGAGCAGTACTTC.

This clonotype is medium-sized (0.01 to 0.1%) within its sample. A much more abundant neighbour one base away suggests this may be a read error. The CDR3: CARSQEVGGGGSYEQYF. As DNA, the CDR3 is TGCGCCCGCAGCCAAGAAGTGGGGGGGGGGGGCTCCTACGAGCAGTACTTC. The chain recombines TRBV4-1 with TRBJ2-7; 7 bases are shared with TRBD2. Germline CDR1 is MGHRA and CDR2 is YSYEKL. The CDR3 covers 17 residues.

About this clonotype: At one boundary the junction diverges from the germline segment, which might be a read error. In DNA, the CDR3 is TGTGCCACCGGTGGTAATGGCTATGGCCACACCTTC. Encoded protein: CATGGNGYGHTF. This chain uses TRBV24-1 with TRBJ1-2; no clear D. The CDR3 extends over 12 amino acids. Germline V gives CDR1 KGHDR, CDR2 SFDVKD.

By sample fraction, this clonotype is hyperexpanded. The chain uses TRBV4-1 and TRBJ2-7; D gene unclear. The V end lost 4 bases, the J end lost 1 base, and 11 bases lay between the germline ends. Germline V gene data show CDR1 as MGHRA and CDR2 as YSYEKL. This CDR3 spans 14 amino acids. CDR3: CASSPQDGSYEQYF. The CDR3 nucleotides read TGCGCCAGCAGCCCTCAGGACGGTTCCTACGAGCAGTACTTC.